This T cell receptor beta chain is from a study of T cell changes during pregnancy in multiple sclerosis. With V trimmed by 3 bases and J by 4 bases, 3 bases remained unmatched. The germline CDR1 and CDR2 sequences are LNHDA and SQIVND (reference sequence). This CDR3 is built from 15 residues. Using immunoSEQ multiplex PCR, the repertoire was profiled, and TCRdb retains in-frame clones only, with some absent. Among around 57,000 clones, 90% were seen once, and the ten largest hold 6% to 7.5%. This receptor was obtained from a female donor in good health, enrolled as a control in a pregnancy study. The chain employs TRBV19 and TRBJ1-3; 10 bases are a match to TRBD1. The material was peripheral blood, obtained in the third trimester of pregnancy. CDR3: CASSIDRGPGNTIYF. The CDR3 DNA reads as TGTGCCAGTAGTATCGACAGGGGGCCAGGAAACACCATATATTTT.